Sequencing of this T cell receptor beta chain was carried out in a study of T cell responses to AZD1222 COVID-19 vaccine. General study points: A mostly white British donor set with more females was recruited, and clonal diversity was possibly underestimated. Two AZD1222 doses significantly raised spike-specific TCR breadth and depth over controls.

TCRdb's copy holds only in-frame clones and misses some; the assay was immunoSEQ multiplex PCR. The data contain 90,000 to 130,000 clones, roughly nine tenths of them singletons. This clone was counted a single time. No antigen is known for it. The origin of this receptor is an adult in good health. The specimen comprised peripheral blood, sampled on day 0 of MenACWY control vaccination.

CDR3 nucleotides: TGTGCCAGCAGCTCCCAGGCGCCCCCGGACACTGAAGCTTTCTTT. It is translated as CASSSQAPPDTEAFF. The chain uses TRBV7-3 and TRBJ1-1; D unresolved. V was cut by 4 bases and J by 3 bases, with 15 bases left in between. The CDR3 contains 15 residues. Germline lookup yields CDR1 SGHTA and CDR2 FQGTGA.